A selection of T cell receptor beta chains follows, all from one sample in a study of PD-L1 blockade in urothelial cancer. Produced via immunoSEQ multiplex PCR; TCRdb's table is partial and in-frame only. This table has 70,000 to 80,000 clones, around 85% appearing once. Sequenced material: PBMCs, taken around atezolizumab (anti-PD-L1) treatment. The receptors were gathered from a man in his forties or fifties with urothelial cancer. Each CDR3 is given with its conserved first and last residue. The order of the fields is J gene, V gene, D gene, clone size, CDR3 protein, CDR3 DNA. A D gene is named only where the DNA matches it firmly. Clone size appears in some rows only: once, few, many, or a class for an expanded clone.

TRBJ1-1	TRBV6-1	TRBD1	-	CASSEVHQGARHEAFF	TGTGCCAGCAGTGAAGTCCACCAGGGGGCTCGACATGAAGCTTTCTTT
TRBJ2-1	TRBV6-4	-	-	CASSVTRRDEQFF	TGTGCCAGCAGTGTGACGAGGCGGGATGAGCAGTTCTTC
TRBJ1-5	TRBV21-1	-	-	CADHEKGGGIGARFRQPQHF	TGTGCAGATCACGAGAAAGGGGGCGGGATCGGGGCGAGGTTCCGGCAGCCCCAGCATTTT
TRBJ1-1	TRBV7-6	-	-	CASSKVTSGSGEAFF	TGTGCCAGCAGCAAGGTGACCAGTGGTTCCGGGGAAGCTTTCTTT
TRBJ1-5	TRBV30	TRBD1	-	CAWSEQGNQPQHF	TGTGCCTGGAGTGAACAGGGGAATCAGCCCCAGCATTTT
TRBJ1-2	TRBV28	TRBD1	few	CASSFPGTGNYGYTF	TGTGCCAGCAGTTTCCCCGGGACAGGGAACTATGGCTACACCTTC
TRBJ1-2	TRBV21-1	-	-	CASSKGGDRSACGYTF	TGTGCCAGCAGCAAAGGAGGGGACAGAAGTGCGTGCGGCTACACCTTC
TRBJ2-2	TRBV5-1	TRBD1	medium-sized	CASSLSQGANGELFF	TGCGCCAGCAGCTTATCCCAGGGGGCTAACGGGGAGCTGTTTTTT
TRBJ2-3	TRBV2	-	-	CASSDEPTDTQYF	TGTGCCAGCAGTGACGAGCCCACAGATACGCAGTATTTT
TRBJ2-1	TRBV10-3	-	-	CAISELGGAGNEQFF	TGTGCCATCAGTGAGCTGGGGGGAGCGGGCAATGAGCAGTTCTTC
TRBJ1-5	TRBV28	-	-	CASSLSQVNQPQHF	TGTGCCAGCAGTTTGAGTCAGGTCAATCAGCCCCAGCATTTT
TRBJ1-3	TRBV9	-	-	CASSQTDSGNTIYF	TGTGCCAGCAGCCAGACAGACTCTGGAAACACCATATATTTT
TRBJ1-1	TRBV28	-	-	CASSFRGFAEAFF	TGTGCCAGCAGTTTTAGGGGGTTCGCTGAAGCTTTCTTT
TRBJ2-7	TRBV5-1	TRBD2	-	CASSSTGTSTLEQYF	TGCGCCAGCAGCAGTACCGGGACTAGCACCCTCGAGCAGTACTTC
TRBJ2-7	TRBV27	-	-	CASKVWSRYEQYF	TGTGCCAGCAAAGTCTGGAGCCGCTACGAGCAGTACTTC
TRBJ1-5	TRBV30	-	-	CASGGGGYSNQPQHF	TGTGCCTCGGGGGGGGGAGGATATAGCAATCAGCCCCAGCATTTT
TRBJ1-4	TRBV11-2	TRBD1	few	CASSLVGQTEKLFF	TGTGCCAGCAGCTTAGTGGGACAGACTGAAAAACTGTTTTTT
TRBJ2-7	TRBV11-2	-	medium-sized	CASSPNQRTGTYEQYF	TGTGCCAGCAGCCCAAACCAACGCACGGGGACCTACGAGCAGTACTTC
TRBJ2-1	TRBV4-3	TRBD2	once	CASSQSLAGYYNEQFF	TGCGCCAGCAGCCAATCCCTAGCGGGGTACTACAATGAGCAGTTCTTC
TRBJ1-4	TRBV20-1	-	-	CSVAGREKLFF	TGCAGTGTGGCGGGGCGCGAAAAACTGTTTTTT
TRBJ2-1	TRBV6-5	-	once	CASRKPGSNEQFF	TGTGCCAGCAGAAAACCGGGGTCGAATGAGCAGTTCTTC
TRBJ2-1	TRBV27	TRBD2	-	CASTSPLAGGPHEQFF	TGTGCCAGCACCTCTCCCCTAGCGGGAGGGCCCCATGAGCAGTTCTTC
TRBJ1-4	TRBV30	-	-	CAWSDDKGGEKLFF	TGTGCCTGGAGCGATGACAAGGGGGGGGAAAAACTGTTTTTT
TRBJ2-7	TRBV28	-	-	CASSLGVYEQYF	TGTGCCAGCAGTTTAGGAGTCTACGAGCAGTACTTC
TRBJ2-3	TRBV9	-	-	CASTTSGAVDTQYF	TGTGCCAGCACCACCTCAGGGGCAGTGGATACGCAGTATTTT
TRBJ2-4	TRBV29-1	-	-	CSVGQRGDIQYF	TGCAGCGTAGGACAGCGAGGGGACATTCAGTACTTC
TRBJ2-6	TRBV5-1	-	-	CASSIRQTGANVLTF	TGCGCCAGCAGCATACGACAGACCGGGGCCAACGTCCTGACTTTC
TRBJ1-5	TRBV28	-	few	CASSPLAGANQPQHF	TGTGCCAGCAGTCCTCTAGCAGGGGCCAATCAGCCCCAGCATTTT
TRBJ1-4	TRBV6-1	TRBD1	-	CASSTGATTNEKLFF	TGTGCCAGCAGTACAGGGGCGACAACTAATGAAAAACTGTTTTTT
TRBJ2-7	TRBV7-2	TRBD1	-	CASSFDRGREQYF	TGTGCCAGCAGCTTCGACAGGGGGAGGGAGCAGTACTTC
TRBJ2-5	TRBV11-3	-	once	CASSLRETQYF	TGTGCCAGCAGCTTACGTGAGACCCAGTACTTC
TRBJ2-7	TRBV14	-	-	CASSRIGLTAYEQYF	TGTGCCAGCAGCCGCATTGGACTAACGGCTTACGAGCAGTACTTC
TRBJ2-6	TRBV6-1	-	-	CASSAGVSGANVLTF	TGTGCCAGCAGTGCGGGGGTCTCTGGGGCCAACGTCCTGACTTTC
TRBJ1-2	TRBV5-6	-	-	CASSLWTVSNYGYTF	TGTGCCAGCAGCTTGTGGACAGTATCTAACTATGGCTACACCTTC
TRBJ1-5	TRBV28	-	-	CASSFQGIMHF	TGTGCCAGCAGTTTCCAGGGGATTATGCATTTT
TRBJ1-1	TRBV28	-	-	CASLQWTEAFF	TGTGCCAGCTTACAATGGACTGAAGCTTTCTTT
TRBJ1-1	TRBV28	-	-	CASRGPNTEAFF	TGTGCCAGCAGGGGGCCGAACACTGAAGCTTTCTTT
TRBJ2-5	TRBV30	TRBD1	-	CAWAVTGDRETQYF	TGTGCCTGGGCCGTGACAGGGGATCGTGAGACCCAGTACTTC
TRBJ2-7	TRBV7-9	-	few	CASSLLQREQYF	TGTGCCAGCAGCTTACTCCAGCGGGAGCAGTACTTC
TRBJ2-1	TRBV5-1	TRBD2	-	CASSSGLAGYATPYHNEQFF	TGCGCCAGCAGCTCGGGACTAGCGGGGTACGCTACTCCATACCACAATGAGCAGTTCTTC
TRBJ2-3	TRBV28	TRBD2	-	CASSRAGAADTQYF	TGTGCCAGCAGCAGGGCGGGAGCGGCAGATACGCAGTATTTT
TRBJ2-5	TRBV7-9	-	-	CASSIPGQHQETQYF	TGTGCCAGCAGCATCCCAGGACAGCACCAAGAGACCCAGTACTTC
TRBJ2-7	TRBV4-1	TRBD2	-	CASSHPSGLAGEGYEQYF	TGCGCCAGCAGCCACCCTTCAGGACTAGCGGGAGAGGGATACGAGCAGTACTTC
TRBJ1-1	TRBV27	-	-	CASKGVNTEAFF	TGTGCCAGCAAAGGAGTAAACACTGAAGCTTTCTTT
TRBJ2-3	TRBV5-4	-	-	CASSLQSRTDTQYF	TGTGCCAGCAGCTTACAGTCCCGCACAGATACGCAGTATTTT
TRBJ2-1	TRBV9	TRBD2	few	CASSVETSGNEQFF	TGTGCCAGCAGCGTAGAGACTAGCGGGAATGAGCAGTTCTTC
TRBJ1-2	TRBV20-1	-	-	CSATGEYGYTF	TGCAGTGCTACGGGAGAATATGGCTACACCTTC